This TCR beta chain emerged from a study of CD8 T cells in ankylosing spondylitis. TCRdb recomputed calls from the 5' RACE reads with MiXCR, one row per CDR3 protein. The sample has hundreds of thousands of distinct CDR3 sequences, roughly 25% seen once. A remark on this clonotype: The antigen remains unidentified.

Findings and limits, study-wide: Seven to nine highly homologous variants made up a TCR beta motif, and this motif appeared characteristic of ankylosing spondylitis blood.

The sample comprised blood, either unsorted or a sorted T cell fraction (not recorded which). This TCR was recovered from a male donor with ankylosing spondylitis.

CDR3 sequence (DNA): TGTGCCAGCAGCCACGGGACTAGCGGGAGTGCAGATACGCAGTATTTT. Residues: CASSHGTSGSADTQYF. The chain uses TRBV3-1 and TRBJ2-3; 14 bases are shared with TRBD2. CDR3 length: 16 residues. CDR1 is LGHDT, CDR2 YNNKEL, per germline (reference sequence). The junction had 3 bases not matched to a gene; V was cut back by 3 bases and J by 4 bases.